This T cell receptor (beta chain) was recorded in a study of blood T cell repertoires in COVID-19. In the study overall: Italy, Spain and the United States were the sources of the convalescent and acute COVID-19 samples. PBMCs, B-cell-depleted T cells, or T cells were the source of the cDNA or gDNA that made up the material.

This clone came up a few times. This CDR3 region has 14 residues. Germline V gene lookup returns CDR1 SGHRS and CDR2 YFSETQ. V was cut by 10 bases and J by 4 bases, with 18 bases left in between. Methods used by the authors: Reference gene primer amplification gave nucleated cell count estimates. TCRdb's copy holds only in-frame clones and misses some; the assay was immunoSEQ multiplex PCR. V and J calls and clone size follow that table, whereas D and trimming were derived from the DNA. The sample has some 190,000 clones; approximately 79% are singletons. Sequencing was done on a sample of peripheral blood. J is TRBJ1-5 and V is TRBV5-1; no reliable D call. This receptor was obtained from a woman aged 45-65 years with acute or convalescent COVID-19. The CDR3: CAPIFLGANQPQHF. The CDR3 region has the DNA TGCGCCCCCATTTTCCTGGGAGCAAATCAGCCCCAGCATTTT.